This TCR beta chain was sequenced during a study of blood T cell repertoires in COVID-19. As for the study in general: COVID-19 samples collected from the United States, Italy and Spain covered acute and convalescent phases. The cDNA or gDNA used as material had been derived from T cells, B-cell-depleted T cells, or PBMCs.

Cohort allocation depended upon clinical history that participants reported. The recovered donors of Cohort 3 showed two negative PCRs, clearance, or symptom resolution. Clones were sequenced by immunoSEQ multiplex PCR, and TCRdb holds only the in-frame ones, with some missing. The sample shows about 170,000 clones, about 89% of them seen only once. The sample comprised PBMCs or T cells enriched from blood (not recorded which). This receptor was identified in a woman aged 18-29 years who had recovered from COVID-19.

Written as DNA, the CDR3 is TGTGCCAGCAGGCAGGGAGGGGGAAACACTGAAGCTTTCTTT. Translating it yields CASRQGGGNTEAFF. V gene TRBV6-5 combines with J gene TRBJ1-1, with a possible D match to TRBD1 (6 bases). Germline assignment: CDR1 MNHEY and CDR2 SVGAGI. V lost 6 bases and J 2 bases, leaving 13 bases between the germline ends. The CDR3 sequence is 14 residues long.